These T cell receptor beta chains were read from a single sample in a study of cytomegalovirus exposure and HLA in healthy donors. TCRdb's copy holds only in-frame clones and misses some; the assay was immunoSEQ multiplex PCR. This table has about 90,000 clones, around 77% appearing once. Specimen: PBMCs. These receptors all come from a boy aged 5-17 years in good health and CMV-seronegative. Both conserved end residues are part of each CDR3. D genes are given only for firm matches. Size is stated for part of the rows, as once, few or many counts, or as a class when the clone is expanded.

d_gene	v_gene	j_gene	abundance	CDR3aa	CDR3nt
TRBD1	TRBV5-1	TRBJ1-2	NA	CASSLAGTGAATRGGYTF	TGCGCCAGCAGCTTGGCCGGGACAGGGGCCGCAACAAGAGGGGGCTACACCTTC
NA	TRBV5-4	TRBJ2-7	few	CASSPSGSYEQYF	TGTGCCAGCAGCCCGTCGGGCTCCTACGAGCAGTACTTC
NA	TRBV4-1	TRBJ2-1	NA	CASSQPLAEQFF	TGCGCCAGCAGCCAACCCCTGGCTGAGCAGTTCTTC
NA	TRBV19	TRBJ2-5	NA	CASSGDRGETQYF	TGTGCCAGTAGCGGGGATAGAGGAGAGACCCAGTACTTC
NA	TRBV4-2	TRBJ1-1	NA	CASSQVRGKTEAFF	TGTGCCAGCAGCCAAGTAAGGGGGAAGACTGAAGCTTTCTTT
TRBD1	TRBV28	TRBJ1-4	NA	CASSADRVGEKLFF	TGTGCCAGCAGTGCAGACAGGGTAGGAGAAAAACTGTTTTTT
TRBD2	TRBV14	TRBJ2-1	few	CASSQRVAGGLDEQFF	TGTGCCAGCAGCCAGCGAGTCGCGGGGGGGCTCGATGAGCAGTTCTTC
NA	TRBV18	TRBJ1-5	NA	CASSPQGSNQPQHF	TGTGCCAGCTCACCACAGGGGAGCAATCAGCCCCAGCATTTT
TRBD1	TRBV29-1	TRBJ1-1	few	CSVEGTGGEAFF	TGCAGCGTTGAAGGGACAGGGGGTGAAGCTTTCTTT
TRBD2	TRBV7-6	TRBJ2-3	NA	CASSSVPAGGGTDTQYF	TGTGCCAGCAGCTCGGTGCCAGCGGGGGGCGGGACAGATACGCAGTATTTT
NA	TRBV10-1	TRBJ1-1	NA	CANTPRSNTEAFF	TGCGCCAACACGCCGAGGTCGAACACTGAAGCTTTCTTT
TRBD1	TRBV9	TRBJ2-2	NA	CASSGWTGGVTGELFF	TGTGCCAGCAGCGGATGGACAGGGGGCGTCACCGGGGAGCTGTTTTTT
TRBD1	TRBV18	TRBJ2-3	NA	CASSQGGQGAVNTQYF	TGTGCCAGCTCACAAGGAGGACAGGGGGCTGTAAATACGCAGTATTTT
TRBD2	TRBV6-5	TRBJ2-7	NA	CASSYFGGEGEQYF	TGTGCCAGCAGTTACTTTGGGGGGGAGGGCGAGCAGTACTTC
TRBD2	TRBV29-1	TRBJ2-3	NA	CSVIAGSTDTQYF	TGCAGCGTGATAGCGGGGAGCACAGATACGCAGTATTTT
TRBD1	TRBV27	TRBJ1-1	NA	CASRFDRDRGEAFF	TGTGCCAGCAGATTCGACAGGGATAGGGGTGAAGCTTTCTTT
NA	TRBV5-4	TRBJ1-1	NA	CASSLGGDTEAFF	TGTGCCAGCAGCTTGGGGGGGGACACTGAAGCTTTCTTT
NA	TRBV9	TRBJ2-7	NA	CASSVGGVSYEQYF	TGTGCCAGCAGCGTAGGCGGGGTTTCCTACGAGCAGTACTTC
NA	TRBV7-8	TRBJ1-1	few	CASSYSGTEAFF	TGTGCCAGCAGTTATTCGGGGACTGAAGCTTTCTTT
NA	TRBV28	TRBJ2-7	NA	CASSLGAGPYEQYF	TGTGCCAGCAGTTTAGGGGCAGGGCCCTACGAGCAGTACTTC
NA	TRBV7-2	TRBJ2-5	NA	CASSLDSRAQETQYF	TGTGCCAGCAGCTTAGATTCCAGGGCGCAAGAGACCCAGTACTTC
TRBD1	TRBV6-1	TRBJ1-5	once	CASTDRGRQPQHF	TGTGCCAGCACGGACAGGGGGAGGCAGCCCCAGCATTTT
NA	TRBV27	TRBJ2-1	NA	CATKSPDYYNEQFF	TGTGCCACCAAAAGCCCGGACTACTACAATGAGCAGTTCTTC
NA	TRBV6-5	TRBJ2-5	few	CASSRGRLETQYF	TGTGCCAGCAGCAGGGGTCGGCTAGAGACCCAGTACTTC
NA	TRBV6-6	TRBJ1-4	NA	CASIGVGGLNEKLFF	TGTGCCAGCATCGGGGTGGGAGGGCTTAATGAAAAACTGTTTTTT
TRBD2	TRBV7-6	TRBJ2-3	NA	CASSLLRREGGGDTQYF	TGTGCCAGCAGCTTACTCCGGCGGGAGGGAGGGGGGGATACGCAGTATTTT
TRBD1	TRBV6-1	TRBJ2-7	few	CASSGTGNYEQYF	TGTGCCAGCAGTGGGACAGGTAACTACGAGCAGTACTTC
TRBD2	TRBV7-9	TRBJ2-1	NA	CASSLVGGVHNEQFF	TGTGCCAGCAGCTTAGTGGGGGGGGTCCACAATGAGCAGTTCTTC
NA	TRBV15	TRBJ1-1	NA	CATSRPRWGGARNTEAFF	TGTGCCACCAGCAGACCCCGCTGGGGGGGGGCTAGGAACACTGAAGCTTTCTTT
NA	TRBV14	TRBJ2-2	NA	CASSPQGRGTGELFF	TGTGCCAGCAGCCCACAGGGTCGGGGCACCGGGGAGCTGTTTTTT
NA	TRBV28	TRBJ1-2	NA	CASSYKYSYGYTF	TGTGCCAGCAGCTACAAATACAGCTATGGCTACACCTTC
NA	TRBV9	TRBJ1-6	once	CASSVGKGANSPLHF	TGTGCCAGCAGCGTAGGCAAGGGAGCTAATTCACCCCTCCACTTT
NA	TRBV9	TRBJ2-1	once	CASSVEVTYNEQFF	TGTGCCAGCAGCGTAGAAGTCACTTACAATGAGCAGTTCTTC
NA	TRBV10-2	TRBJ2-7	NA	CASSEASANYEQYF	TGCGCCAGCAGTGAGGCTAGCGCCAACTACGAGCAGTACTTC
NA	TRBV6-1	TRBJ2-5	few	CASILRRVGETQYF	TGTGCCAGCATCCTTAGGAGGGTGGGAGAGACCCAGTACTTC
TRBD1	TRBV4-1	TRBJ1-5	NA	CASSSPGTGVQPQHF	TGCGCCAGCAGCTCCCCCGGGACAGGGGTTCAGCCCCAGCATTTT
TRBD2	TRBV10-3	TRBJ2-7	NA	CAISESGAGDEQYF	TGTGCCATCAGTGAGTCTGGAGCGGGAGACGAGCAGTACTTC
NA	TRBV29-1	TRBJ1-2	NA	CSVEDLRGYGYTF	TGCAGCGTTGAAGATCTCAGGGGCTATGGCTACACCTTC
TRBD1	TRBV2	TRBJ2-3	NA	CASIQKGAGGYF	TGTGCCAGCATCCAGAAGGGGGCCGGTGGGTATTTT
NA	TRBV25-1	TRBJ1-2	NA	CASSEGREYYGYTF	TGTGCCAGCAGTGAAGGCAGGGAATACTATGGCTACACCTTC
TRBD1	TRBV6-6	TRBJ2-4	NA	CASSRRGLDKNIQYF	TGTGCCAGCAGTCGCAGGGGGCTTGACAAAAACATTCAGTACTTC
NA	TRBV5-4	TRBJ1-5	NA	CASSLGGQGGQPQHF	TGTGCCAGCAGCTTGGGGGGGCAGGGTGGCCAGCCCCAGCATTTT
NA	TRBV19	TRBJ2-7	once	CASSIMGQNYEQYF	TGTGCCAGTAGTATCATGGGACAAAATTACGAGCAGTACTTC
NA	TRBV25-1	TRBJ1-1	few	CASRDPGTEAFF	TGTGCCAGCAGAGACCCGGGCACTGAAGCTTTCTTT
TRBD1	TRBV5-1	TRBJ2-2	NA	CAVRQGAFNPTNTGELFF	TGCGCCGTACGACAGGGGGCCTTTAACCCAACGAACACCGGGGAGCTGTTTTTT
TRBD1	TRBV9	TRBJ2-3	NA	CASSKGQTDTQYF	TGTGCCAGCAGTAAGGGACAGACAGATACGCAGTATTTT
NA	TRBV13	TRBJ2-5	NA	CASSSQYLYQETQYF	TGTGCCAGCAGCTCCCAGTACCTGTACCAAGAGACCCAGTACTTC
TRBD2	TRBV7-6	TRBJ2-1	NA	CASSGRTSREGPNEQFF	TGTGCCAGCAGCGGAAGAACGAGTCGGGAGGGCCCCAATGAGCAGTTCTTC
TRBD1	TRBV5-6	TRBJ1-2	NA	CASSLEFRTGAGYTF	TGTGCCAGCAGCTTGGAGTTCCGGACAGGGGCTGGCTACACCTTC
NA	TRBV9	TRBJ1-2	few	CASSVGGRSFGGYTF	TGTGCCAGCAGCGTAGGAGGCAGAAGCTTTGGTGGCTACACCTTC
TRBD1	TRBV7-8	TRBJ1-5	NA	CASSLGTGGLQPQHF	TGTGCCAGCAGCTTAGGGACAGGGGGCTTGCAGCCCCAGCATTTT
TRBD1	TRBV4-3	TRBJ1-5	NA	CASSQEDRGNQPQHF	TGCGCCAGCAGCCAAGAGGACAGGGGCAATCAGCCCCAGCATTTT
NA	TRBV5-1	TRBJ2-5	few	CASSLSKGEQETQYF	TGCGCCAGCAGCTTGTCCAAGGGGGAGCAAGAGACCCAGTACTTC
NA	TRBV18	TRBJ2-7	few	CASSPGHLYEQYF	TGTGCCAGCTCACCAGGGCACCTCTACGAGCAGTACTTC
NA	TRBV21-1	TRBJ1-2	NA	CASSTRDESGTGNGYTF	TGTGCCAGCAGCACCCGAGATGAATCCGGGACAGGGAATGGCTACACCTTC
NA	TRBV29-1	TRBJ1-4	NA	CSVARGEKLFF	TGCAGCGTTGCCAGGGGTGAAAAACTGTTTTTT